This is a list of T cell receptor beta chains from one sample in a study of regulatory T cells in long-lasting Graves disease. TCRdb re-called the multiplex PCR reads with MiXCR, one entry per CDR3 protein. The sample lists roughly 400,000 distinct CDR3 sequences; about 15% were seen once. These data are also associated with another study on T cells in Graves' hyperthyroidism and ophthalmopathy.

Sequenced material: peripheral blood mononuclear cells (PBMCs), taken at new diagnosis, from a patient treated with antithyroid drugs. The receptors come from a woman between 35 and 50 years old with Graves disease. CDR3s include the opening cysteine and the closing phenylalanine or tryptophan. The D gene is left open where the match is weak. Clone sizes are given selectively: once, few, many, or a class where the clone is expanded.

abundance	d_gene	j_gene	v_gene	CDR3aa	CDR3nt
many	TRBD2	TRBJ2-7	TRBV7-2	CASSPTSGLTYEQYF	TGTGCCAGCAGCCCAACTAGCGGGCTGACCTACGAGCAGTACTTC
many	-	TRBJ2-6	TRBV7-9	CASTKDGTGANVLTF	TGTGCCAGCACCAAAGACGGAACTGGGGCCAACGTCCTGACTTTC
few	-	TRBJ2-3	TRBV6-5	CASSYSGGTSTDTQYF	TGTGCCAGCAGTTACTCCGGGGGAACTAGCACAGATACGCAGTATTTT
few	TRBD2	TRBJ2-1	TRBV9	CASSVKGLAGGGNEQFF	TGTGCCAGCAGCGTAAAGGGACTAGCGGGAGGGGGTAATGAGCAGTTCTTC
many	-	TRBJ1-6	TRBV2	CASSVRGGATGNSPLHF	TGTGCCAGCAGTGTAAGGGGGGGAGCGACAGGCAATTCACCCCTCCACTTT
-	-	TRBJ1-4	TRBV18	CASSPVRQVSNEKLFF	TGTGCCAGCTCACCCGTCCGACAGGTTTCTAATGAAAAACTGTTTTTT
-	-	TRBJ2-2	TRBV6-2/TRBV6-3	CASSQPTAGTGELFF	TGTGCCAGCAGCCAACCGACGGCGGGGACCGGGGAGCTGTTTTTT
many	-	TRBJ2-3	TRBV12-3/TRBV12-4	CASSLARDFSSTDTQYF	TGTGCCAGCAGTTTAGCCCGGGACTTTTCTAGCACAGATACGCAGTATTTT
many	TRBD1	TRBJ1-3	TRBV30	CAWTTGSGNTIYF	TGTGCCTGGACGACAGGGTCTGGAAACACCATATATTTT
-	TRBD2	TRBJ2-3	TRBV10-2	CASSVSAGAAPTPDTQYF	TGCGCCAGCAGTGTATCAGCGGGAGCCGCCCCTACCCCCGATACGCAGTATTTT
-	TRBD1	TRBJ1-1	TRBV11-3	CASSFEATGEAFF	TGTGCCAGCAGCTTTGAGGCGACAGGGGAAGCTTTCTTT
few	-	TRBJ1-1	TRBV29-1	CSVLLNTEAFF	TGCAGCGTTCTACTCAACACTGAAGCTTTCTTT
few	TRBD2	TRBJ2-3	TRBV10-3	CAIRDQRGGTDTQYF	TGTGCCATCAGGGACCAGCGGGGGGGTACAGATACGCAGTATTTT
many	TRBD1	TRBJ1-2	TRBV28	CASSVSTGGSFNYGYTF	TGTGCCAGCAGTGTCTCGACAGGGGGCTCTTTTAACTATGGCTACACCTTC
many	TRBD1	TRBJ2-7	TRBV13	CASSLRQGIFYEQYF	TGTGCCAGCAGCTTAAGACAGGGGATTTTCTACGAGCAGTACTTC